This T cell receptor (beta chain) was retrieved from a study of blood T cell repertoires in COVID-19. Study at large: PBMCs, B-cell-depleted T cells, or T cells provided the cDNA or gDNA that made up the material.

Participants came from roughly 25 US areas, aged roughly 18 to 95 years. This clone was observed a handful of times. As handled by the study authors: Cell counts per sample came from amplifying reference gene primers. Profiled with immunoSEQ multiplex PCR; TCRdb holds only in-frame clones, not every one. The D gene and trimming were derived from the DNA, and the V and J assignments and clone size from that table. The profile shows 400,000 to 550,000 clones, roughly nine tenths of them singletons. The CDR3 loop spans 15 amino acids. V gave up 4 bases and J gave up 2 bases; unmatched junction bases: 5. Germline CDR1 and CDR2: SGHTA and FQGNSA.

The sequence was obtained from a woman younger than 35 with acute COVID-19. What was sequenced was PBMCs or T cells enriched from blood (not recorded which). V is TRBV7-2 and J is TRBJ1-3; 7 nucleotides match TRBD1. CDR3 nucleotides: TGTGCCAGCAGCTCCAGGACAGGACCTGGAAACACCATATATTTT. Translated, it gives CASSSRTGPGNTIYF.